A selection of T cell receptor beta chains follows, all from one sample in a study of T-cell reconstitution after alpha-beta-depleted transplantation in children. TCRdb itself ran the PCR reads through MiXCR, one entry per CDR3 protein. The table records roughly 420,000 distinct CDR3 sequences, 15% to 20% of them present only once. The sample consisted of PBMCs, mostly from graft donor cells, taken 360 days after TCRalphabeta/CD19-depleted stem cell transplant. These receptor sequences come from a boy younger than two who had a stem cell transplant for Wiskott-Aldrich syndrome, so the T cells may come from the graft donor. Both conserved end residues are part of each CDR3. The order of the fields is D gene, V gene, clone size, J gene, CDR3 protein, CDR3 DNA. D genes are given only for firm matches. Some rows mark clone size as missing; the rest say once, few, many or name a class of expanded clone.

D gene: .
V gene: TRBV29-1
clone size: once
J gene: TRBJ2-7
CDR3 protein: CSVVTGKGGEQYF
CDR3 DNA: TGCAGCGTTGTGACAGGCAAAGGAGGGGAGCAGTACTTC

D gene: .
V gene: TRBV28
clone size: few
J gene: TRBJ1-5
CDR3 protein: CASIGNNQPQHF
CDR3 DNA: TGTGCCAGCATAGGGAACAATCAGCCCCAGCATTTT

D gene: .
V gene: TRBV12-3/TRBV12-4
clone size: many
J gene: TRBJ2-3
CDR3 protein: CASSLGASEADTQYF
CDR3 DNA: TGTGCCAGCAGTTTAGGAGCGAGCGAGGCAGATACGCAGTATTTT

D gene: .
V gene: TRBV24-1
clone size: few
J gene: TRBJ1-4
CDR3 protein: CATSDLHGQGPNEKLFF
CDR3 DNA: TGTGCCACCAGTGATTTGCACGGGCAGGGCCCTAATGAAAAACTGTTTTTT

D gene: .
V gene: TRBV12-3/TRBV12-4
clone size: few
J gene: TRBJ2-3
CDR3 protein: CASSSAGSSTDTQYF
CDR3 DNA: TGTGCCAGCAGTTCGGCAGGGAGTAGCACAGATACGCAGTATTTT

D gene: TRBD2
V gene: TRBV7-2
clone size: few
J gene: TRBJ2-1
CDR3 protein: CASSPAGRGGNEQFF
CDR3 DNA: TGTGCCAGCAGCCCTGCTGGGCGGGGGGGCAATGAGCAGTTCTTC

D gene: .
V gene: TRBV7-9
clone size: .
J gene: TRBJ2-5
CDR3 protein: CASSFMRTAKETQYF
CDR3 DNA: TGTGCCAGCAGCTTCATGAGGACAGCCAAAGAGACCCAGTACTTC

D gene: .
V gene: TRBV29-1
clone size: few
J gene: TRBJ2-5
CDR3 protein: CSVVQNFQETQYF
CDR3 DNA: TGCAGCGTTGTCCAGAATTTCCAAGAGACCCAGTACTTC

D gene: .
V gene: TRBV2
clone size: once
J gene: TRBJ2-2
CDR3 protein: CASRRTVTGELFF
CDR3 DNA: TGTGCCAGCAGGAGAACAGTAACCGGGGAGCTGTTTTTT

D gene: .
V gene: TRBV18
clone size: few
J gene: TRBJ1-5
CDR3 protein: CASSPAKSNQPQHF
CDR3 DNA: TGTGCCAGCTCACCAGCCAAAAGCAATCAGCCCCAGCATTTT

D gene: TRBD1
V gene: TRBV18
clone size: many
J gene: TRBJ2-1
CDR3 protein: CASSQTGSSYNEQFF
CDR3 DNA: TGTGCCAGCTCGCAGACAGGGTCCTCCTACAATGAGCAGTTCTTC

D gene: .
V gene: TRBV6-2/TRBV6-3
clone size: few
J gene: TRBJ2-1
CDR3 protein: CATYGTAKLPNEQFF
CDR3 DNA: TGTGCCACCTACGGCACGGCAAAATTACCGAATGAGCAGTTCTTC

D gene: .
V gene: TRBV9
clone size: few
J gene: TRBJ2-3
CDR3 protein: CASSVELAWRTDTQYF
CDR3 DNA: TGTGCCAGCAGCGTAGAATTAGCGTGGAGGACAGATACGCAGTATTTT

D gene: TRBD1
V gene: TRBV10-3
clone size: few
J gene: TRBJ1-4
CDR3 protein: CAIRDRNEKLFF
CDR3 DNA: TGTGCCATCAGGGACAGGAATGAAAAACTGTTTTTT

D gene: .
V gene: TRBV12-3/TRBV12-4
clone size: .
J gene: TRBJ2-7
CDR3 protein: CASSLLQQGEQYF
CDR3 DNA: TGTGCCAGCAGTCTCTTACAACAGGGAGAGCAGTACTTC

D gene: .
V gene: TRBV7-9
clone size: few
J gene: TRBJ2-7
CDR3 protein: CASSLVLGSPGPEWFYEQYF
CDR3 DNA: TGTGCCAGCAGCTTAGTTCTGGGCTCACCGGGGCCTGAGTGGTTCTACGAGCAGTACTTC

D gene: TRBD2
V gene: TRBV10-2
clone size: few
J gene: TRBJ2-1
CDR3 protein: CASLYSGRGGEQFF
CDR3 DNA: TGCGCCAGCTTATATAGCGGGAGGGGAGGTGAGCAGTTCTTC

D gene: .
V gene: TRBV12-3/TRBV12-4
clone size: few
J gene: TRBJ1-3
CDR3 protein: CASSRNPGPGLGNTIYF
CDR3 DNA: TGTGCCAGCAGCCGTAATCCGGGACCGGGATTAGGAAACACCATATATTTT

D gene: TRBD2
V gene: TRBV5-1
clone size: few
J gene: TRBJ2-1
CDR3 protein: CASSFGLGNEQFF
CDR3 DNA: TGCGCCAGCAGCTTCGGACTAGGCAATGAGCAGTTCTTC

D gene: TRBD2
V gene: TRBV27
clone size: few
J gene: TRBJ2-1
CDR3 protein: CASRTGGYNEQFF
CDR3 DNA: TGTGCCAGCAGAACGGGGGGCTACAATGAGCAGTTCTTC

D gene: TRBD1
V gene: TRBV30
clone size: few
J gene: TRBJ2-2
CDR3 protein: CAWGTDRIGELFF
CDR3 DNA: TGTGCCTGGGGGACAGACCGTATCGGGGAGCTGTTTTTT

D gene: .
V gene: TRBV5-1
clone size: few
J gene: TRBJ2-1
CDR3 protein: CASSLTSQGYNEQFF
CDR3 DNA: TGCGCCAGCAGCTTAACTAGCCAGGGGTACAATGAGCAGTTCTTC

D gene: TRBD1
V gene: TRBV7-9
clone size: few
J gene: TRBJ2-1
CDR3 protein: CASSPHPGTGNNEQFF
CDR3 DNA: TGTGCCAGCAGCCCCCACCCCGGGACAGGGAACAATGAGCAGTTCTTC

D gene: TRBD1
V gene: TRBV7-8
clone size: few
J gene: TRBJ1-5
CDR3 protein: CASNTGTGNQPQHF
CDR3 DNA: TGTGCCAGCAACACCGGGACAGGGAATCAGCCCCAGCATTTT

D gene: TRBD2
V gene: TRBV24-1
clone size: .
J gene: TRBJ2-4
CDR3 protein: CATSEGSGRAVDIQYF
CDR3 DNA: TGTGCCACCAGTGAAGGGAGCGGGAGGGCCGTAGACATTCAGTACTTC

D gene: .
V gene: TRBV6-1
clone size: few
J gene: TRBJ2-5
CDR3 protein: CASRTGASWYQETQYF
CDR3 DNA: TGTGCCAGCAGGACTGGGGCTAGCTGGTACCAAGAGACCCAGTACTTC

D gene: .
V gene: TRBV6-1
clone size: many
J gene: TRBJ2-1
CDR3 protein: CASSPWGSYNEQFF
CDR3 DNA: TGTGCCAGCAGCCCCTGGGGGTCCTACAATGAGCAGTTCTTC

D gene: .
V gene: TRBV5-1
clone size: .
J gene: TRBJ1-4
CDR3 protein: CASSPGGSEKLFF
CDR3 DNA: TGCGCCAGCAGCCCGGGGGGATCCGAAAAACTGTTTTTT

D gene: TRBD1
V gene: TRBV5-1
clone size: .
J gene: TRBJ2-7
CDR3 protein: CASSVGNWDRGVYEQYF
CDR3 DNA: TGCGCCAGCAGCGTGGGAAATTGGGACAGGGGGGTCTACGAGCAGTACTTC

D gene: TRBD1
V gene: TRBV29-1
clone size: few
J gene: TRBJ2-7
CDR3 protein: CSVETRGGAGGYEQYF
CDR3 DNA: TGCAGCGTTGAGACCCGAGGGGGCGCAGGGGGCTACGAGCAGTACTTC

D gene: .
V gene: TRBV12-3/TRBV12-4
clone size: few
J gene: TRBJ2-1
CDR3 protein: CASSPNYNEQFF
CDR3 DNA: TGTGCCAGCAGTCCAAACTACAATGAGCAGTTCTTC

D gene: .
V gene: TRBV4-3
clone size: .
J gene: TRBJ1-4
CDR3 protein: CASSRTPATNEKLFF
CDR3 DNA: TGCGCCAGCAGCCGGACACCCGCAACTAATGAAAAACTGTTTTTT

D gene: .
V gene: TRBV2
clone size: many
J gene: TRBJ2-5
CDR3 protein: CASTVYQETQYF
CDR3 DNA: TGTGCCAGTACAGTGTACCAAGAGACCCAGTACTTC

D gene: TRBD1
V gene: TRBV12-3/TRBV12-4
clone size: .
J gene: TRBJ2-7
CDR3 protein: CASSFYRGSLLEQYF
CDR3 DNA: TGTGCCAGCAGTTTCTACAGGGGGTCGCTACTCGAGCAGTACTTC

D gene: TRBD1
V gene: TRBV5-1
clone size: .
J gene: TRBJ1-1
CDR3 protein: CASSLEGALTEAFF
CDR3 DNA: TGCGCCAGCAGCTTGGAGGGGGCTTTGACTGAAGCTTTCTTT

D gene: TRBD1
V gene: TRBV27
clone size: .
J gene: TRBJ2-7
CDR3 protein: CASSSKGQGTYEQYF
CDR3 DNA: TGTGCCAGCAGTTCGAAGGGACAGGGGACCTACGAGCAGTACTTC

D gene: .
V gene: TRBV4-3
clone size: few
J gene: TRBJ1-1
CDR3 protein: CASSQDKGRRNTEAFF
CDR3 DNA: TGCGCCAGCAGCCAAGATAAGGGTCGGAGGAACACTGAAGCTTTCTTT